The 17 T cell receptor beta chains below were found in one sample sequenced in a study of blood T cell repertoires in COVID-19. Clones were read by immunoSEQ multiplex PCR, and TCRdb kept only the in-frame ones, dropping some. This table has about 250,000 clones, around 83% appearing once. Sequencing used PBMCs or T cells enriched from blood (not recorded which). These receptors all stem from a woman between 45 and 60 years old who had been exposed to COVID-19.

The chain recombines TRBV27 with TRBJ1-2; 8 nucleotides line up with TRBD1. The ends lost 5 bases at V and 8 bases at J; junction bases unmatched: 13. The CDR3 is 15 residues long. Germline V gene data show CDR1 as MNHEY and CDR2 as SMNVEV (reference sequence). CDR3 region: CASSALGGQAQGYTF. In DNA form, the CDR3 reads TGTGCCAGCAGTGCCCTCGGGGGACAGGCGCAGGGCTACACCTTC.

The chain combines TRBV7-8 with TRBJ1-1, with D possibly TRBD1 on 5 matching bases. The CDR3 loop spans 16 amino acids. Trimming shortened V by 3 bases and J by 5 bases, and 19 bases separated the two germline ends. Germline V gives CDR1 SGHVS, CDR2 FQNEAQ. CDR3 amino acids: CASSFGTPVAGTEAFF. CDR3 coding DNA: TGTGCCAGCAGCTTTGGGACTCCAGTTGCGGGGACTGAAGCTTTCTTT.

The J gene is TRBJ2-5, the V gene TRBV10-2; TRBD1 agrees at 7 bases. Germline CDR1 reads WSHSY; CDR2 reads SAAADI. This CDR3 spans 13 amino acids. V trimming: 9 bases; J trimming: 5 bases; junction bases outside the gene matches: 9. CDR3 in amino acids: CASKTGTVETQYF. The CDR3 bases are TGCGCCAGTAAGACAGGGACCGTGGAGACCCAGTACTTC.

This chain links TRBV11-3 with TRBJ2-5; D is undetermined. The V gene's germline CDR1 is SGHNT and CDR2 YENEEA. Trimming removed 2 bases from V and 5 bases from J, with 9 bases in between. The CDR3 sequence is 13 residues long. CDR3 nucleotides: TGTGCCAGCAGCTTAACGGTGAAGGAGACCCAGTACTTC. Translated, it gives CASSLTVKETQYF.

V usage is TRBV2 and J usage is TRBJ1-2, with D perhaps TRBD1 (6 bases). The CDR3 is 16 residues long. The V end lost 6 bases, the J end lost 5 bases, and 22 bases lay between the germline ends. Germline CDR1 reads SNHLY; CDR2 reads FYNNEI. For the CDR3, the DNA is TGTGCCAGCAGGAAAAGGACAGATCCTCAACTTTATGGCTACACCTTC. As protein: CASRKRTDPQLYGYTF.

This clone was found once. This chain uses TRBV7-7 with TRBJ2-5, with TRBD2 matching 7 bases. Germline lookup yields CDR1 SSHAT and CDR2 FNYEAQ (reference sequence). The CDR3 length is 18 residues. V shed 6 bases and J 3 bases; nucleotides not matched to a gene: 19. The CDR3: CASSISLSGTIKEETQYF. The CDR3 DNA follows: TGTGCCAGCAGTATCAGTCTCTCCGGGACTATTAAAGAAGAGACCCAGTACTTC.

The chain employs TRBV19 and TRBJ2-2; 7 bases are shared with TRBD1. J was trimmed by 4 bases and V by 2 bases; bases with no gene match: 7. Germline V lookup: CDR1 LNHDA, CDR2 SQIVND (reference sequence). This CDR3 has 16 residues. The CDR3 DNA reads as TGTGCCAGTAGTATATTAAGGGGGCGAGGCACCGGGGAGCTGTTTTTT. As protein: CASSILRGRGTGELFF.

This clone was observed a few times. The V gene is TRBV2, the J gene TRBJ2-5; TRBD2 matches at 7 bases. The CDR3 is 14 amino acids. V shed 4 bases, J shed 4 bases, and the junction held 6 bases outside the gene matches. Germline CDR1 and CDR2: SNHLY and FYNNEI. DNA of the CDR3: TGTGCCAGCAGTGGCGGGGGAGACGGAGAGACCCAGTACTTC. Its protein is CASSGGGDGETQYF.

A word on this clone: A read error may produce the germline difference seen at one junction end. The gene calls are TRBV10-2 and TRBJ2-7, with D perhaps TRBD2 (6 bases). CDR3 length: 12 residues. Germline values: CDR1 WSHSY, CDR2 SAAADI. The CDR3 loop reads CASSESRGGEAF. The CDR3 DNA is TGCGCCAGCAGTGAGTCCCGGGGAGGAGAGGCTTTC.

This clone showed up just a few times. The chain joins TRBV5-1 to TRBJ1-1; 8 bases are shared with TRBD1. The ends lost 1 base at V and 4 bases at J; junction bases unmatched: 15. Germline CDR1 is SGHRS and CDR2 is YFSETQ. The CDR3 is 18 residues long. The CDR3 region is CASSLLDRGQKQGTEAFF. Here the CDR3 DNA reads TGCGCCAGCAGCTTGCTAGACAGGGGTCAAAAGCAAGGCACTGAAGCTTTCTTT.

This sequence joins TRBV28 and TRBJ1-2; D may be TRBD1 (6 bases). V lost 2 bases and J 8 bases, leaving 12 bases between the germline ends. The CDR3 contains 13 residues. Germline CDR1 reads MDHEN; CDR2 reads SYDVKM. The CDR3 DNA reads as TGTGCCAGCAGTTTAGCAGGGGAGGGAGGCTACACCTTC. This translates into CASSLAGEGGYTF.

The V gene is TRBV5-1, the J gene TRBJ2-1; D call uncertain. The germline V and J ends were trimmed by 2 bases and 6 bases, with 6 bases remaining between them. The CDR3 loop spans 12 amino acids. Germline lookup yields CDR1 SGHRS and CDR2 YFSETQ. CDR3 loop: CASSLRANEQFF. Here the CDR3 DNA reads TGCGCCAGCAGCTTAAGAGCCAATGAGCAGTTCTTC.

The gene calls are TRBV11-3 and TRBJ2-1; perhaps TRBD1 as D (6 bases). The CDR3 runs to 12 residues. Per germline, CDR1 SGHNT and CDR2 YENEEA. Between the trimmed V and J ends, which lost 4 bases and 8 bases, there was a span of 9 bases. The CDR3 reads CASSSQGDEQFF. The DNA for the CDR3 is TGTGCCAGCAGCTCACAGGGAGATGAGCAGTTCTTC.

V is TRBV15 and J is TRBJ2-3; D could derive from TRBD1 or TRBD2 (5 bases each). The CDR3 extends over 15 amino acids. Germline values: CDR1 LNHNV, CDR2 YYDKDF (reference sequence). V was pared by 5 bases and J by 0 bases, with 12 bases between. CDR3 DNA sequence: TGTGCCACCAGCGGAGGACACAAAAGCACAGATACGCAGTATTTT. Translation: CATSGGHKSTDTQYF.

This chain connects TRBV3-1 (or the pseudogene TRBV3-2) to TRBJ2-1, with D possibly being TRBD2 (5 bases). Germline assignment: CDR1 LGHDT and CDR2 YNNKEL (reference sequence). V was trimmed by 4 bases and J by 6 bases, leaving 13 bases between them. There are 14 residues in the CDR3. The CDR3 is CASSRTALRNEQFF. DNA of the CDR3: TGTGCCAGCAGCCGGACTGCCCTACGCAATGAGCAGTTCTTC.

This sequence joins TRBV19 and TRBJ1-5; D gene ambiguous. V lost 0 bases and J 6 bases, leaving 6 bases between the germline ends. CDR1 is LNHDA, CDR2 SQIVND, per germline (reference sequence). This CDR3 is 13 amino acids long. CDR3 sequence reads: CASSIDPFQPQHF. The CDR3, as DNA: TGTGCCAGTAGTATAGATCCGTTTCAGCCCCAGCATTTT.

The genes are TRBV28 and TRBJ1-5; D might be TRBD1 (6 bases). Trimming shortened V by 5 bases and J by 8 bases, and 16 bases separated the two germline ends. Per the germline V gene, CDR1 is MDHEN and CDR2 is SYDVKM. The CDR3 runs 14 residues. CDR3 DNA sequence: TGTGCCAGCAGTCCTGGGACACGTCGGGAGCCCCAGCATTTT. Amino acid sequence: CASSPGTRREPQHF. The complete variable domain, with remaining parts taken from reference TRBV28 and TRBJ1-5, reads DVKVTQSSRYLVKRTGEKVFLECVQDMDHENMFWYRQDPGLGLRLIYFSYDVKMKEKGDIPEGYSVSREKKERFSLILESASTNQTSMYLCASSPGTRREPQHFGDGTRLSIL.